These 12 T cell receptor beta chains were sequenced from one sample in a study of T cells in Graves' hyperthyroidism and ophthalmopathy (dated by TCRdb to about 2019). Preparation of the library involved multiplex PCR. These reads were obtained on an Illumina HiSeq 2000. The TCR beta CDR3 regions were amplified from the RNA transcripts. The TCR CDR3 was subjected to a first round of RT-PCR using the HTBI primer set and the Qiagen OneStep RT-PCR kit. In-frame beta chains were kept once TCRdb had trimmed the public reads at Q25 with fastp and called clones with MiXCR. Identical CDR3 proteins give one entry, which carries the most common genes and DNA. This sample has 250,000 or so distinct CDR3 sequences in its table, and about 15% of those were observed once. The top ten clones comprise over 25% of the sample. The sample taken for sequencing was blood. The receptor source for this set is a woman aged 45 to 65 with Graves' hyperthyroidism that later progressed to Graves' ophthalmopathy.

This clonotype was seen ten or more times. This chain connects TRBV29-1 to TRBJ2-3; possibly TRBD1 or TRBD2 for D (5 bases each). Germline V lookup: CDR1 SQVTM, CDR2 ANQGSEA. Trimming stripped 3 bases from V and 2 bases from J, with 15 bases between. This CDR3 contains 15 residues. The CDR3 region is CSVDGVEGITDTQYF. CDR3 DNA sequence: TGCAGCGTTGATGGAGTTGAGGGGATCACAGATACGCAGTATTTT.

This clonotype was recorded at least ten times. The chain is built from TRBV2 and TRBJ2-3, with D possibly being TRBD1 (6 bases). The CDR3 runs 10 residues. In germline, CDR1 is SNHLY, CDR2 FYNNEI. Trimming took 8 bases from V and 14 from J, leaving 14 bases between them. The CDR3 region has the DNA TGTGCCAGCCGGACAGTAGGATGGTATTTT. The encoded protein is CASRTVGWYF.

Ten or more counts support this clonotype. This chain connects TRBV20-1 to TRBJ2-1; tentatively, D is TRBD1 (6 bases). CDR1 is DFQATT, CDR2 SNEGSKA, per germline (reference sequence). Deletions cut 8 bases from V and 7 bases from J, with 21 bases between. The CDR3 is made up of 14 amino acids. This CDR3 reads CSSYTGLRGNEQFF. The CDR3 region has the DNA TGCAGTTCGTATACGGGGTTGAGGGGGAATGAGCAGTTCTTC.

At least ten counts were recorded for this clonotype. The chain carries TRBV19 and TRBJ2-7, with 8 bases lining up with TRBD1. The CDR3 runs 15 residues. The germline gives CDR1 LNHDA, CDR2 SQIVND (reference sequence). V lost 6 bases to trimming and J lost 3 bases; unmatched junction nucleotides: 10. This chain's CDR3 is CASSIQTGVIYEQYF. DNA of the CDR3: TGTGCCAGTAGCATACAGACAGGGGTAATCTACGAGCAGTACTTC.

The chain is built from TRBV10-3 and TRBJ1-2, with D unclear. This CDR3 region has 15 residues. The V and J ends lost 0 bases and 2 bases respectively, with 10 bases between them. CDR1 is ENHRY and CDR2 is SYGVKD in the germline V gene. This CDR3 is CAISESGAKNYGYTF. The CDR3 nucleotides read TGTGCCATCAGTGAGTCGGGCGCGAAAAACTATGGCTACACCTTC.

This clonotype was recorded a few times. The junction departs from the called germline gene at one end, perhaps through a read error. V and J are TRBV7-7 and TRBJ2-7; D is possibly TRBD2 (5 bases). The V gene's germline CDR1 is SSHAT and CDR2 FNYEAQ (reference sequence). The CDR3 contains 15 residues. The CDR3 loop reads CASSLALGWSYEQYF. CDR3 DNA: TGTGCTAGCAGCTTAGCGCTAGGTTGGTCCTACGAGCAGTACTTC.

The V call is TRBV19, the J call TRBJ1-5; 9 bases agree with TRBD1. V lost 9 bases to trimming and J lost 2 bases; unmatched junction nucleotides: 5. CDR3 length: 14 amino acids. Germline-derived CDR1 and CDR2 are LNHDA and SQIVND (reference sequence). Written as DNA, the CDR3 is TGTGCCAGCGCTCGACAGGGGGGCAATCAGCCCCAGCATTTT. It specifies CASARQGGNQPQHF.

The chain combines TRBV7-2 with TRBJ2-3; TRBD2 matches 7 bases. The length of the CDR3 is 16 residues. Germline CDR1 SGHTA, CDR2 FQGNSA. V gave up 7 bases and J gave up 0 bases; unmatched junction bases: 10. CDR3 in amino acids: CASTPFLAVSTDTQYF. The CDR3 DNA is TGTGCCAGCACCCCTTTCCTAGCGGTTAGCACAGATACGCAGTATTTT.

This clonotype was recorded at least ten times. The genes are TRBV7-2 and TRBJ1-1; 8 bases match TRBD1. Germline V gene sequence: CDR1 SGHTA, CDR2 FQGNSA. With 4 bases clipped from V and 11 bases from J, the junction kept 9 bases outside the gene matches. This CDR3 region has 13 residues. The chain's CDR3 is CASSWGRQGLAFF. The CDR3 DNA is TGTGCCAGCAGCTGGGGCAGACAGGGGTTGGCTTTCTTT.

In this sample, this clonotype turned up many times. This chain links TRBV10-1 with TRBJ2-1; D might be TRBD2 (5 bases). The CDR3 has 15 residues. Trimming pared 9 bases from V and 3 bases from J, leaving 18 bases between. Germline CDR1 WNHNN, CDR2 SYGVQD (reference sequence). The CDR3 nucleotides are TGCGCCAGAGCCGGCGAGCGGCTAAACTACAATGAGCAGTTCTTC. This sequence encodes CARAGERLNYNEQFF.

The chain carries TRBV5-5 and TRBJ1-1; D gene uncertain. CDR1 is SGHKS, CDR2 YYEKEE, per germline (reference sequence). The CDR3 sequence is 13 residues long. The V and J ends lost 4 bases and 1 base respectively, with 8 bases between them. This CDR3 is CASSRGKNTEAFF. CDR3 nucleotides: TGTGCCAGCAGCCGAGGCAAGAACACTGAAGCTTTCTTT.

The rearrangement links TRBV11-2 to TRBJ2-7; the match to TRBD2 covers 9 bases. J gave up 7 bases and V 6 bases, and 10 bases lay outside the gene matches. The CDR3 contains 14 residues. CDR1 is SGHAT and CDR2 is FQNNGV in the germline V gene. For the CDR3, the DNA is TGTGCCAGCAGGCGGGGGGGAGGGCTGGGGGAGCAGTACTTC. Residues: CASRRGGGLGEQYF.